These T cell receptor beta chains were read from a single sample in a study of shared clonotypes between healthy human individuals. TCRdb's table, derived via immunoSEQ multiplex PCR, lists solely in-frame clones and lacks some. This sample has fewer than 1.8 million clones, with less than 99% found just once. Sequencing was carried out using naive CD4+ T cells sorted from blood. The receptor source for this set is a young man in good health. CDR3s include the opening cysteine and the closing phenylalanine or tryptophan. The D gene is left open where the match is weak. Expanded clones get a size class; other rows say once, few or many, or leave the size out.

TRBJ1-5 | TRBV28 | - | - | CASSLPGPSNQPQHF | TGTGCCAGCAGTTTACCAGGGCCAAGCAATCAGCCCCAGCATTTT
TRBJ2-1 | TRBV30 | - | - | CAWSHGSLSYNEQFF | TGTGCCTGGAGTCACGGGAGTTTATCCTACAATGAGCAGTTCTTC
TRBJ1-5 | TRBV7-9 | - | - | CASSFGQYNQPQHF | TGTGCCAGCAGCTTCGGACAGTACAATCAGCCCCAGCATTTT
TRBJ2-3 | TRBV29-1 | - | - | CSVGSLVGDTQYF | TGCAGCGTTGGGAGTCTAGTCGGGGATACGCAGTATTTT
TRBJ2-1 | TRBV27 | TRBD2 | once | CASSFLGTSISSEQFF | TGTGCCAGCAGTTTTCTGGGGACTAGCATTTCAAGTGAGCAGTTCTTC
TRBJ1-4 | TRBV11-2 | - | - | CASSLRVNEKLFF | TGTGCCAGCAGCTTACGCGTAAATGAAAAACTGTTTTTT
TRBJ2-5 | TRBV2 | - | - | CASSELTVQETQYF | TGTGCCAGCAGTGAACTCACAGTTCAAGAGACCCAGTACTTC
TRBJ2-1 | TRBV10-2 | TRBD2 | - | CASSEPPLSGRARTGQFF | TGCGCCAGCAGTGAGCCCCCCCTTAGCGGGAGGGCCAGGACGGGGCAGTTCTTC
TRBJ1-5 | TRBV27 | - | - | CASSYRGGNQPQHF | TGTGCCAGCAGTTACCGAGGGGGTAATCAGCCCCAGCATTTT
TRBJ2-1 | TRBV14 | - | - | CASSQDWPPVF | TGTGCCAGCAGCCAAGACTGGCCACCGGTCTTC
TRBJ2-1 | TRBV5-4 | - | - | CASSLVRTHDLYNEQFF | TGTGCCAGCAGCTTGGTGAGGACACACGACTTATACAATGAGCAGTTCTTC
TRBJ1-5 | TRBV11-2 | TRBD1 | once | CASSSDRGGQPQHF | TGTGCCAGCAGCTCAGACAGGGGTGGTCAGCCCCAGCATTTT
TRBJ2-7 | TRBV5-1 | TRBD2 | - | CASSLGLAGAEQYF | TGCGCCAGCAGCTTAGGACTAGCGGGAGCCGAGCAGTACTTC
TRBJ1-5 | TRBV19 | - | - | CASSIPGSPPQHF | TGTGCCAGTAGTATTCCGGGCAGTCCTCCCCAGCATTTT
TRBJ1-4 | TRBV18 | - | - | CASSVRRGTNEKLFF | TGTGCCAGCTCAGTGCGTCGGGGGACTAATGAAAAACTGTTTTTT
TRBJ2-7 | TRBV5-5 | TRBD2 | - | CASRRKELGTSGTLYEQYF | TGTGCCAGCAGACGGAAAGAGCTCGGGACTAGCGGGACCCTCTACGAGCAGTACTTC
TRBJ1-1 | TRBV10-3 | - | - | CAISEIQTGTEAFF | TGTGCCATCAGTGAGATACAGACAGGCACTGAAGCTTTCTTT
TRBJ2-3 | TRBV5-1 | - | - | CASSLEGQSSDTQYF | TGCGCCAGCAGCTTGGAAGGACAGTCGTCAGATACGCAGTATTTT
TRBJ2-1 | TRBV18 | TRBD2 | - | CASSPVTTSGRYNEQFF | TGTGCCAGCTCACCAGTCACAACTAGCGGGAGGTACAATGAGCAGTTCTTC
TRBJ1-3 | TRBV7-2 | TRBD1 | - | CASGRDRASGGNTIYF | TGTGCCAGCGGCCGGGACAGGGCAAGTGGCGGAAACACCATATATTTT
TRBJ2-7 | TRBV4-3 | TRBD2 | - | CASSQDLIGSTSGSSYEQYF | TGCGCCAGCAGCCAAGATCTGATAGGGTCGACTAGCGGGAGCTCCTACGAGCAGTACTTC
TRBJ1-5 | TRBV6-6 | - | once | CASSDPRADQGQHF | TGTGCCAGCAGCGACCCGAGGGCTGATCAGGGCCAGCATTTT
TRBJ2-5 | TRBV5-1 | TRBD1 | - | CASSLADGQGQETQYF | TGCGCCAGCAGCTTGGCCGATGGACAGGGCCAAGAGACCCAGTACTTC
TRBJ1-5 | TRBV18 | - | - | CASSPSVSQPQHF | TGTGCCAGCTCACCTAGTGTGAGCCAGCCCCAGCATTTT
TRBJ2-3 | TRBV6-6 | TRBD2 | - | CASRDTSGRAPDTQYF | TGTGCCAGCAGGGACACTAGCGGGAGGGCCCCAGATACGCAGTATTTT
TRBJ2-7 | TRBV29-1 | - | - | CSAGTGVGTLSSYEQYF | TGCAGCGCCGGGACGGGGGTTGGGACCCTGAGCTCCTACGAGCAGTACTTC
TRBJ2-7 | TRBV5-1 | TRBD1 | - | CASSWTGAPGEQYF | TGCGCCAGCAGCTGGACAGGTGCCCCCGGGGAGCAGTACTTC
TRBJ1-3 | TRBV9 | TRBD1 | - | CASSTWDRRSGNTIYF | TGTGCCAGCAGCACATGGGACAGGCGGTCAGGAAACACCATATATTTT
TRBJ2-2 | TRBV14 | TRBD1 | - | CASSQRDRPTGELFF | TGTGCCAGCAGCCAAAGGGACAGGCCCACCGGGGAGCTGTTTTTT
TRBJ2-1 | TRBV5-1 | - | - | CASSLKPTLDTYGDEQFF | TGCGCCAGCAGCTTGAAACCGACACTAGACACCTATGGGGATGAGCAGTTCTTC
TRBJ2-6 | TRBV27 | - | once | CASSLGGTGANVLTF | TGTGCCAGCAGTTTAGGAGGGACCGGGGCCAACGTCCTGACTTTC
TRBJ2-7 | TRBV11-2 | - | - | CASSSSPSRPPYEQYF | TGTGCCAGCAGCTCCTCGCCTTCCAGACCGCCATACGAGCAGTACTTC
TRBJ1-4 | TRBV5-4 | TRBD1 | - | CASSPGQGDHEKLFF | TGTGCCAGCAGCCCGGGACAGGGGGATCATGAAAAACTGTTTTTT
TRBJ2-2 | TRBV19 | - | - | CASSNFMNTGELFF | TGTGCCAGTAGTAACTTCATGAACACCGGGGAGCTGTTTTTT
TRBJ1-4 | TRBV29-1 | TRBD1 | - | CSVEGLRQGWVTNEKLFF | TGCAGCGTTGAGGGGTTGAGACAGGGGTGGGTCACTAATGAAAAACTGTTTTTT
TRBJ1-3 | TRBV30 | - | - | CAWGPSGNTIYF | TGTGCCTGGGGACCCTCTGGAAACACCATATATTTT
TRBJ1-2 | TRBV19 | - | - | CASSLVGDYGYTF | TGTGCCAGTAGTTTGGTGGGCGACTATGGCTACACCTTC
TRBJ2-3 | TRBV4-1 | TRBD2 | once | CASSQDTGLAGGLVPDTQYF | TGCGCCAGCAGCCAAGATACGGGACTAGCGGGAGGGCTGGTCCCAGATACGCAGTATTTT
TRBJ2-5 | TRBV7-6 | - | - | CASSLAGTQETQYF | TGTGCCAGCAGCTTGGCCGGGACCCAAGAGACCCAGTACTTC
TRBJ1-5 | TRBV6-5 | - | - | CATQGGANQPQHF | TGTGCCACCCAGGGTGGGGCGAATCAGCCCCAGCATTTT
TRBJ2-3 | TRBV15 | TRBD2 | once | CATSTTSGRTDTQYF | TGTGCCACCAGCACGACTAGCGGGAGAACAGATACGCAGTATTTT